A selection of T cell receptor beta chains follows, all from one sample in a study of T cell responses to AZD1222 COVID-19 vaccine. Clones were sequenced by immunoSEQ multiplex PCR, and TCRdb holds only the in-frame ones, with some missing. The table includes under 150,000 clones, 90% to 95% detected once. The material was peripheral blood, obtained on day 0 of AZD1222 vaccination. The receptors here all came from an adult in good health. CDR3s include the opening cysteine and the closing phenylalanine or tryptophan. Fields, in order: clone size, V gene, D gene, J gene, CDR3 length, CDR3 protein, CDR3 DNA. D genes are given only for firm matches. The size field is filled for only some rows; it gives once, few, many or a size class.

-	TRBV12-3/TRBV12-4	-	TRBJ1-1	13	CASSRGVGTEAFF	TGTGCCAGCAGCCGGGGGGTAGGCACTGAAGCTTTCTTT
-	TRBV19	-	TRBJ1-1	13	CASTQDRGTEAFF	TGTGCCAGTACTCAGGACCGCGGGACTGAAGCTTTCTTT
once	TRBV4-1	TRBD1	TRBJ1-3	18	CASSQEGVDRGYGNTIYF	TGCGCCAGCAGCCAAGAAGGGGTTGACAGGGGGTACGGAAACACCATATATTTT
-	TRBV5-8	-	TRBJ1-2	14	CASSLGGRGYGYTF	TGTGCCAGCAGCTTGGGTGGCAGGGGTTATGGCTACACCTTC
-	TRBV3-1/TRBV3-2	-	TRBJ2-1	17	CASSQAGTGLRGNEQFF	TGTGCCAGCAGCCAAGCAGGCACAGGTCTTAGGGGCAATGAGCAGTTCTTC
-	TRBV2	-	TRBJ2-7	11	CASSLRGEQYF	TGTGCCAGCAGCTTAAGAGGCGAGCAGTACTTC
-	TRBV19	-	TRBJ1-5	16	CASKSIGGGGNQPQHF	TGTGCCAGTAAAAGTATAGGGGGAGGGGGCAATCAGCCCCAGCATTTT
once	TRBV4-3	-	TRBJ2-7	13	CASSQESASLQYF	TGCGCCAGCAGCCAAGAATCGGCAAGTCTTCAGTACTTC
-	TRBV9	-	TRBJ1-1	13	CASSAGSYTEAFF	TGTGCCAGCAGCGCTGGCAGCTACACTGAAGCTTTCTTT
-	TRBV7-9	-	TRBJ2-7	14	CASSPRDRAYEQYF	TGTGCCAGCAGCCCCCGGGACCGGGCCTACGAGCAGTACTTC
-	TRBV2	-	TRBJ1-2	15	CASIEGRGSRYGYTF	TGTGCCAGCATTGAGGGTAGAGGGTCTAGGTATGGCTACACCTTC
-	TRBV5-1	-	TRBJ2-4	14	CASSLDSGTNIQYF	TGCGCCAGCAGCTTGGACTCAGGGACAAACATTCAGTACTTC
-	TRBV27	-	TRBJ1-3	14	CASSPDPSGNTIYF	TGTGCCAGCAGTCCCGATCCCTCTGGAAACACCATATATTTT
-	TRBV15	-	TRBJ2-5	15	CATSRDGLTQETQYF	TGTGCCACCAGCAGAGATGGGCTCACCCAAGAGACCCAGTACTTC
-	TRBV11-1	-	TRBJ2-7	14	CASSSMEQSYEQYF	TGTGCCAGCAGCTCGATGGAACAGAGCTACGAGCAGTACTTC
-	TRBV9	-	TRBJ2-7	14	CASSLGGLGHEQYF	TGTGCCAGCAGCCTGGGGGGCCTTGGCCACGAGCAGTACTTC
-	TRBV6-6	TRBD2	TRBJ2-5	14	CASSPVAGEETQYF	TGTGCCAGCAGCCCGGTAGCGGGAGAGGAGACCCAGTACTTC
-	TRBV28	TRBD1	TRBJ1-3	16	CASSPMGTGKRNTIYF	TGTGCCAGCAGTCCCATGGGGACAGGGAAACGAAACACCATATATTTT
-	TRBV7-2	TRBD1	TRBJ2-5	15	CASTPFPGQGVAQYF	TGTGCCAGCACCCCATTCCCGGGACAGGGGGTGGCCCAGTACTTC
-	TRBV5-1	-	TRBJ2-6	15	CASSFESGGANVLTF	TGCGCCAGCAGCTTTGAGAGTGGGGGCGCCAACGTCCTGACTTTC
-	TRBV7-3	TRBD1	TRBJ2-5	13	CASSPDRAETQYF	TGTGCCAGCAGCCCGGACAGGGCGGAGACCCAGTACTTC
-	TRBV27	-	TRBJ2-3	15	CASSLKALDGYTQYF	TGTGCCAGCAGTTTAAAGGCACTAGACGGTTATACGCAGTATTTT
-	TRBV3-1/TRBV3-2	TRBD1	TRBJ1-5	15	CASSQDVTGGQPQHF	TGTGCCAGCAGCCAAGATGTAACAGGGGGTCAGCCCCAGCATTTT
-	TRBV3-1/TRBV3-2	-	TRBJ2-3	14	CASSSPGSRDTQYF	TGTGCCAGCAGCTCCCCGGGGTCCAGAGATACGCAGTATTTT
-	TRBV4-1	TRBD1	TRBJ1-4	16	CASSQRQGGTNEKLFF	TGCGCCAGCAGCCAGAGACAGGGTGGGACTAATGAAAAACTGTTTTTT
few	TRBV6-4	-	TRBJ1-1	13	CASSDSDPAEAFF	TGTGCCAGCAGTGACTCGGATCCGGCTGAAGCTTTCTTT
-	TRBV27	-	TRBJ2-7	13	CASREGGRYEQYF	TGTGCCAGCAGGGAGGGGGGGCGCTACGAGCAGTACTTC
-	TRBV7-7	-	TRBJ2-3	14	CASSPMAGSDTQYF	TGTGCTAGCAGCCCCATGGCCGGGTCAGATACGCAGTATTTT
once	TRBV5-1	-	TRBJ2-7	14	CASSPPQAGVEQYF	TGCGCCAGCAGCCCCCCCCAGGCAGGGGTGGAGCAGTACTTC
-	TRBV6-6	-	TRBJ1-1	13	CASTRGVTPEAFF	TGTGCCAGCACTAGAGGGGTGACGCCTGAAGCTTTCTTT
-	TRBV28	TRBD2	TRBJ2-7	14	CASSLVLARYEQYF	TGTGCCAGCAGCTTAGTACTAGCGCGATACGAGCAGTACTTC
once	TRBV28	-	TRBJ2-1	15	CASSLGDESGNEQFF	TGTGCCAGCAGTCTAGGGGACGAATCAGGCAATGAGCAGTTCTTC
-	TRBV4-3	-	TRBJ1-3	15	CASSQVFGYGNTIYF	TGCGCCAGCAGCCAAGTCTTTGGGTACGGAAACACCATATATTTT
-	TRBV18	TRBD1	TRBJ2-7	15	CASSPRDRSFYEQYF	TGTGCCAGCTCACCCCGGGACAGAAGCTTCTACGAGCAGTACTTC
-	TRBV7-8	-	TRBJ1-1	13	CASSIQGGPEAFF	TGTGCCAGCAGCATTCAGGGCGGCCCTGAAGCTTTCTTT
-	TRBV5-1	-	TRBJ1-1	16	CASSGRAGFGRTEAFF	TGCGCCAGCAGTGGAAGGGCAGGGTTCGGACGGACTGAAGCTTTCTTT
-	TRBV6-5	-	TRBJ2-7	13	CASSYGRIYEQYF	TGTGCCAGCAGTTACGGTCGGATCTACGAGCAGTACTTC
-	TRBV6-6	-	TRBJ1-5	13	CASIEDVEQPQHF	TGTGCCAGCATAGAAGATGTAGAACAGCCCCAGCATTTT
-	TRBV2	-	TRBJ1-4	15	CASSEAGTGNEKLFF	TGTGCCAGCAGTGAAGCGGGGACGGGGAATGAAAAACTGTTTTTT
-	TRBV3-1/TRBV3-2	TRBD2	TRBJ2-1	16	CASSQDVTSGYNEQFF	TGTGCCAGCAGCCAAGATGTTACTAGCGGATACAATGAGCAGTTCTTC
-	TRBV6-5	-	TRBJ2-7	14	CASSFLSRAYEQYF	TGTGCCAGCAGTTTTCTTTCTAGGGCCTACGAGCAGTACTTC
few	TRBV24-1	TRBD1	TRBJ2-1	15	CATREKQGAVNEQFF	TGTGCCACCAGGGAGAAACAGGGGGCCGTAAATGAGCAGTTCTTC
-	TRBV28	-	TRBJ1-5	12	CASRGANQPQHF	TGTGCCAGCAGGGGGGCGAATCAGCCCCAGCATTTT
-	TRBV5-1	-	TRBJ2-3	12	CASSPLPDTQYF	TGCGCCAGCAGCCCGCTACCGGATACGCAGTATTTT
-	TRBV18	TRBD1	TRBJ2-7	16	CASSLGQGTSSYEQYF	TGTGCCAGCTCACTTGGACAGGGGACCTCCTCCTACGAGCAGTACTTC
-	TRBV19	-	TRBJ1-5	19	CASSIDLAPGLDTNQPQHF	TGTGCCAGTAGTATAGATCTAGCTCCGGGGCTGGATACCAATCAGCCCCAGCATTTT
-	TRBV24-1	-	TRBJ1-5	15	CATSDFRGGNQPQHF	TGTGCCACCAGTGATTTCCGGGGCGGGAATCAGCCCCAGCATTTT
-	TRBV12-3/TRBV12-4	TRBD1	TRBJ1-5	13	CASSDRVYQPQHF	TGTGCCAGCAGTGACAGGGTTTATCAGCCCCAGCATTTT
-	TRBV7-9	-	TRBJ1-5	14	CASSLGTEGQPQHF	TGTGCCAGCAGCTTAGGGACCGAGGGGCAGCCCCAGCATTTT
-	TRBV6-2/TRBV6-3	TRBD2	TRBJ2-2	17	CASSSRLAVGNTGELFF	TGTGCCAGCAGTTCGAGACTAGCGGTGGGGAACACCGGGGAGCTGTTTTTT
-	TRBV7-8	-	TRBJ2-1	16	CASSHPRDPPSNEQFF	TGTGCCAGCAGCCATCCCCGGGACCCCCCGTCCAATGAGCAGTTCTTC
-	TRBV9	TRBD1	TRBJ1-5	14	CASSEGTVNQPQHF	TGTGCCAGCAGCGAGGGGACAGTGAATCAGCCCCAGCATTTT
-	TRBV4-1	TRBD2	TRBJ2-5	16	CASSLYGTNARETQYF	TGCGCCAGCAGCCTATATGGGACTAACGCTCGGGAGACCCAGTACTTC
-	TRBV6-2/TRBV6-3	-	TRBJ2-7	21	CASSPLARVTERNGDPYEQYF	TGTGCCAGCAGCCCACTGGCCCGCGTGACGGAACGTAACGGGGACCCTTACGAGCAGTACTTC
-	TRBV29-1	TRBD2	TRBJ2-7	14	CSVASGISSYEQYF	TGCAGCGTCGCAAGCGGGATTAGTTCCTACGAGCAGTACTTC